This T cell receptor (beta chain) was recorded in a study of cytomegalovirus exposure and HLA in healthy donors. TCRdb's table, derived via immunoSEQ multiplex PCR, lists solely in-frame clones and lacks some. The data show about 250,000 clones, roughly 87% seen once. This CDR3 is built from 13 residues. V trimming: 6 bases; J trimming: 6 bases; junction bases outside the gene matches: 8. Germline loops: CDR1 MNHEY, CDR2 SVGAGI. The chain combines TRBV6-5 with TRBJ2-7; 7 bases map to TRBD1. Material for sequencing was PBMCs. This TCR came from a man in his late teens or twenties in good health and CMV-seropositive. The CDR3 sequence: CASSPRGFGEQYF. For the CDR3, the DNA is TGTGCCAGCAGCCCCAGGGGGTTCGGCGAGCAGTACTTC.